These 12 T cell receptor beta chains were all obtained from the same sample, sequenced in a study of vaccination effects on CD4 cells after COVID-19. Here immunoSEQ multiplex PCR was the method, and the copy in TCRdb shows in-frame clones only, minus some. There are 70,000 to 85,000 clones in the sample; 81% occur only once, and about 1.2% lies in the top ten. Expansion of antigen-specific CD4+ T cells with viral peptide pools was carried out by the ViraFEST assay before sequencing. The culture ran for roughly ten days, and then CD4+ T cells were isolated. The participants, recipients of two vaccine doses, got either BNT162b2 or mRNA-1273. What these receptors recognize is not known. Sequenced here: CD4+ T cells from PBMCs cultured with HCoV-229E spike peptides, sampled after COVID-19 vaccination. These receptor sequences come from a human donor who received a COVID-19 vaccine.

The chain carries TRBV19 and TRBJ2-1; 9 bases map to TRBD1. CDR1 and CDR2 from the germline V gene are LNHDA and SQIVND (reference sequence). Losses at the gene ends were 4 bases for V and 15 bases for J; bases not matched to a gene: 10. The CDR3 extends over 13 amino acids. The CDR3 spells CASSNTAGTGLFF. Written as DNA, the CDR3 is TGTGCCAGTAGTAACACGGCCGGGACAGGGCTGTTCTTC.

The CDR3 protein is CASSKRIPEGPSNEKLFF. The CDR3 nucleotides read TGCGCCAGCAGCAAGAGGATCCCCGAGGGGCCAAGTAATGAAAAACTGTTTTTT. The chain joins TRBV4-1 to TRBJ1-4; weak D call: TRBD1 (5 bases). The CDR3 runs 18 residues. The germline V gene has CDR1 MGHRA and CDR2 YSYEKL. Trimming took off 5 bases at V and 4 bases at J, with 23 bases between the two ends.

V and J are TRBV6-9 and TRBJ2-2; the D gene is possibly TRBD1 (5 bases). The CDR3 contains 14 residues. V lost 10 bases to trimming and J lost 0 bases, with 12 bases between them. From germline, CDR1 is MNHGY and CDR2 SVAAGI. Here the CDR3 reads CANDRQPNTGELFF. The CDR3 coding sequence is TGTGCCAACGATCGACAGCCGAACACCGGGGAGCTGTTTTTT.

This chain uses TRBV6-1 with TRBJ2-2; D may be TRBD2 (5 bases). CDR3 length: 15 amino acids. V lost 1 base and J lost 4, with 10 bases in between. Per the germline V gene, CDR1 is MNHNS and CDR2 is SASEGT. CDR3 nucleotide sequence: TGTGCCAGCAGTGAAGGAGTAAGCGGCACCGGGGAGCTGTTTTTT. Its protein product is CASSEGVSGTGELFF.

This rearrangement joins TRBV18 to TRBJ1-5, with D unclear. V was shortened by 6 bases and J by 0 bases, with 6 bases between the two germline ends. Germline V lookup: CDR1 KGHSH, CDR2 LQKENI. This CDR3 has 13 amino acids. The CDR3 loop reads CASSADSNQPQHF. The CDR3 DNA reads as TGTGCCAGCTCCGCGGATAGCAATCAGCCCCAGCATTTT. The full variable domain, its missing parts supplied by reference TRBV18 and TRBJ1-5, is NAGVMQNPRHLVRRRGQEARLRCSPMKGHSHVYWYRQLPEEGLKFMVYLQKENIIDESGMPKERFSAEFPKEGPSILRIQQVVRGDSAAYFCASSADSNQPQHFGDGTRLSIL.

The J gene is TRBJ1-5, the V gene TRBV5-1; TRBD1 matches at 7 bases. V was clipped by 0 bases and J by 4 bases; unmatched bases: 10. CDR3 length: 17 amino acids. CDR1 SGHRS and CDR2 YFSETQ come from the germline V gene. CDR3: CASSLEGGPTSNQPQHF. CDR3 nucleotides: TGCGCCAGCAGCTTGGAAGGGGGCCCTACCTCGAATCAGCCCCAGCATTTT.

V and J are TRBV29-1 and TRBJ2-7; D not resolved. Trimming cost V 6 bases and J 3 bases, with 9 bases left between them. The CDR3 is 11 amino acids. CDR1 is SQVTM and CDR2 is ANQGSEA in the germline V gene. Here the CDR3 reads CSVVQDYEQYV. The CDR3 DNA is TGCAGCGTCGTTCAGGACTACGAGCAGTACGTC.

The chain links TRBV6-5 to TRBJ1-4, with D unresolved. Germline CDR1 reads MNHEY; CDR2 reads SVGAGI. The CDR3 is 16 residues long. The V gene lost 0 bases and the J gene lost 4 bases, with 12 bases spanning the gap. This CDR3 reads CASSYSWGSNNEKLFF. CDR3 DNA sequence: TGTGCCAGCAGTTACTCGTGGGGTAGCAATAATGAAAAACTGTTTTTT.

This clone was observed a few times. The chain links TRBV5-1 to TRBJ1-4, with D possibly being TRBD1 (5 bases). The V and J ends lost 0 bases and 4 bases respectively, with 10 bases between them. The germline CDR1 and CDR2 sequences are SGHRS and YFSETQ. The CDR3 totals 15 residues. CDR3 loop: CASSLVPGNNEKLFF. The CDR3, as DNA: TGCGCCAGCAGCTTGGTTCCAGGGAATAATGAAAAACTGTTTTTT.

The genes are TRBV6-1 and TRBJ1-5; no firm D call. CDR3 length equals 19 residues. Germline-derived CDR1 and CDR2 are MNHNS and SASEGT. V was shortened by 2 bases and J by 4 bases, with 24 bases between the two germline ends. The CDR3 is CASSELGVWVRGYNQPQHF. The CDR3 DNA follows: TGTGCCAGCAGTGAATTGGGAGTCTGGGTTCGGGGTTATAATCAGCCCCAGCATTTT.

This clone was picked up a small number of times. The junction differs from germline at one of its ends, possibly a read error. This chain links TRBV29-1 with TRBJ2-5; 8 bases are a match to TRBD1. The germline V gene encodes CDR1 SQVTM and CDR2 ANQGSEA. The CDR3 spans 14 residues. The CDR3 DNA reads as TGCAGCGTTAAAGACAGGGGCCGCCAAGAGACCCAGTACTTC. It is translated as CSVKDRGRQETQYF.

CDR3 sequence: CASSQDDRSPLHF. Written as DNA, the CDR3 is TGCGCCAGCAGCCAAGACGACCGTTCACCCCTCCACTTT. V usage is TRBV4-3 and J usage is TRBJ1-6; D unclear. The germline V and J ends were trimmed by 0 bases and 9 bases, with 6 bases remaining between them. The germline V gene encodes CDR1 LGHNA and CDR2 YSLEER. This CDR3 region has 13 residues.